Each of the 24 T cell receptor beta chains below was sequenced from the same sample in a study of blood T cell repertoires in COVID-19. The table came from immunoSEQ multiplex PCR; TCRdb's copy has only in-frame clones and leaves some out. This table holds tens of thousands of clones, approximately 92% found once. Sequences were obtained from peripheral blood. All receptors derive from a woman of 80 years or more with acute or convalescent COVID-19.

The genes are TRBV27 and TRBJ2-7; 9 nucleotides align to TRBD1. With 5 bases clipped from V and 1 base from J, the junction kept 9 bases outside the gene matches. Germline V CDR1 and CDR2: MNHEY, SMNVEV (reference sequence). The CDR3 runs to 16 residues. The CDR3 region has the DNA TGTGCCAGCAGTCCACGACCGGGACAGGGATCCTACGAGCAGTACTTC. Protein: CASSPRPGQGSYEQYF.

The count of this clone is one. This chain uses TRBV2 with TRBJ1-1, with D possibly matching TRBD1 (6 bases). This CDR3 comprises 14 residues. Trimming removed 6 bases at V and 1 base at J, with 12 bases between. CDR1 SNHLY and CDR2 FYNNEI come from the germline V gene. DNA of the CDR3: TGTGCCAGCAGCGACAGGATAAGGAACACTGAAGCTTTCTTT. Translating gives CASSDRIRNTEAFF.

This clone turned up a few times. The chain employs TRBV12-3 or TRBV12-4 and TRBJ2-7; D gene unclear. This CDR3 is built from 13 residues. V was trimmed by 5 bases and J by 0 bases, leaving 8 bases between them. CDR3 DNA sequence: TGTGCCAGCAGTCCCCGTCTCTCCTACGAGCAGTACTTC. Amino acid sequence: CASSPRLSYEQYF.

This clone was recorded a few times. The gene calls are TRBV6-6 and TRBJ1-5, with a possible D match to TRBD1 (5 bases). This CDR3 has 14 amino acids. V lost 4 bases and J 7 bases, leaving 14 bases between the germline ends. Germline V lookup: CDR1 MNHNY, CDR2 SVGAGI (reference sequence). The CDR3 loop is CASSFPDSFQPQHF. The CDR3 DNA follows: TGTGCCAGCAGTTTCCCCGACAGTTTCCAGCCCCAGCATTTT.

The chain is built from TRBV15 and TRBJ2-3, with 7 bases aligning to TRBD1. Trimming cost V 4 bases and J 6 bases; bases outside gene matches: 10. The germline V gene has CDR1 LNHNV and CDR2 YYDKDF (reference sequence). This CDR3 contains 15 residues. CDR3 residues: CATSTVRQGWDTQYF. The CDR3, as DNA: TGTGCCACCAGCACGGTCAGACAGGGTTGGGATACGCAGTATTTT.

CDR3 in amino acids: CSASAGIEAFF. The CDR3 DNA sequence: TGCAGTGCTAGCGCGGGTATCGAAGCTTTCTTT. This chain connects TRBV20-1 to TRBJ1-1; D call uncertain. This CDR3 region has 11 residues. The V end lost 3 bases, the J end lost 8 bases, and 10 bases lay between the germline ends. CDR1 and CDR2 from the germline V gene are DFQATT and SNEGSKA (reference sequence).

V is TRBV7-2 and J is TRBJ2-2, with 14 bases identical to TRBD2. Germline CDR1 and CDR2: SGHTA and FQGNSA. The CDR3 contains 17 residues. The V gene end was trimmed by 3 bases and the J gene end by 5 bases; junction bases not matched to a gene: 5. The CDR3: CASSLTSGGAGTGELFF. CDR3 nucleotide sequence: TGTGCCAGCAGCTTGACTAGCGGGGGGGCCGGTACCGGGGAGCTGTTTTTT.

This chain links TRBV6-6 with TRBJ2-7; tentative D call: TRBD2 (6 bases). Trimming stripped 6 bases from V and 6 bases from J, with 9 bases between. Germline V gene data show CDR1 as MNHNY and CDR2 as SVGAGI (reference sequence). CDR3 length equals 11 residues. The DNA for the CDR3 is TGTGCCAGCAGAGGAGGGGCCGAGCAGTACTTC. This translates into CASRGGAEQYF.

This CDR3 is CASSKNRVRYTEAFF. In nucleotides, the CDR3 is TGTGCCAGTAGTAAAAACAGGGTTCGGTACACTGAAGCTTTCTTT. The chain recombines TRBV19 with TRBJ1-1; a weak D match, TRBD1 (6 bases). V dropped 4 bases and J dropped 3 bases, with 15 bases sitting between them. Germline V gene sequence: CDR1 LNHDA, CDR2 SQIVND (reference sequence). The CDR3 is 15 amino acids.

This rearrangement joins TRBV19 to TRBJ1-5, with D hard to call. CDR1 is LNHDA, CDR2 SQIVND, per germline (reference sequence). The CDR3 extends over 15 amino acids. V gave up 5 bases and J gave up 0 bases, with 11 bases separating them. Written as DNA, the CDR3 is TGTGCCAGTAGTGGAGGGTCTTATAGCAATCAGCCCCAGCATTTT. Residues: CASSGGSYSNQPQHF.

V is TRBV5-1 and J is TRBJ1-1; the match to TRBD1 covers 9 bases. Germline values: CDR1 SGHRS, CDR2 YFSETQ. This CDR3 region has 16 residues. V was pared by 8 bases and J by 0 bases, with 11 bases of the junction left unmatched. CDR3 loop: CASSEWTGAMNTEAFF. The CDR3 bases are TGCGCCAGTAGCGAGTGGACAGGGGCTATGAACACTGAAGCTTTCTTT.

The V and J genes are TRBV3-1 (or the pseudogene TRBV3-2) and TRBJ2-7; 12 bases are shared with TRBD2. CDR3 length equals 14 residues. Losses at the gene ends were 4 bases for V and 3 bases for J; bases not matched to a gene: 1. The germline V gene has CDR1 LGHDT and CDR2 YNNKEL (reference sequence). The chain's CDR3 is CASSRGLAGYEQYF. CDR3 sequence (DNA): TGTGCCAGCAGCCGGGGACTAGCGGGCTACGAGCAGTACTTC.

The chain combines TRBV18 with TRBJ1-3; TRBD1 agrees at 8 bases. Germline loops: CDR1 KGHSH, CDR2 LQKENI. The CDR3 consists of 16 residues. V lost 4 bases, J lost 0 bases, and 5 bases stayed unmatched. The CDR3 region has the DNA TGTGCCAGCTCACTAGGACAGGGCAGCTCTGGAAACACCATATATTTT. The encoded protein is CASSLGQGSSGNTIYF.

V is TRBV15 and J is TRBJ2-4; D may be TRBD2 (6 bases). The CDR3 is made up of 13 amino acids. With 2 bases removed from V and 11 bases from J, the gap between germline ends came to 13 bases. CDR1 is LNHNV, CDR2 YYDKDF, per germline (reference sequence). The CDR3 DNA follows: TGTGCCACCAGCAGATCCCCGCGGGAAGTTCAGTACTTC. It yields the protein CATSRSPREVQYF.

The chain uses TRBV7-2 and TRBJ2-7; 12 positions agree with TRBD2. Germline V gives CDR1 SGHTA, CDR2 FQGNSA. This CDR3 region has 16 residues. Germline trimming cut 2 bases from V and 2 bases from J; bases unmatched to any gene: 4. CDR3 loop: CASSLSSSGGAYEQYF. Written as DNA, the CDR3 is TGTGCCAGCAGCTTAAGTTCTAGCGGGGGGGCCTACGAGCAGTACTTC.

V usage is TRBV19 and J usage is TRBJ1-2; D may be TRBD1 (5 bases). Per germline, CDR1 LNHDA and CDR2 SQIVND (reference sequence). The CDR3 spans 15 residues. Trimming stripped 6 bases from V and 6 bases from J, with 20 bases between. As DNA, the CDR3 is TGTGCCAGTAGCCATGGGGGGGTAAGGTTGGATGGCTACACCTTC. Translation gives CASSHGGVRLDGYTF.

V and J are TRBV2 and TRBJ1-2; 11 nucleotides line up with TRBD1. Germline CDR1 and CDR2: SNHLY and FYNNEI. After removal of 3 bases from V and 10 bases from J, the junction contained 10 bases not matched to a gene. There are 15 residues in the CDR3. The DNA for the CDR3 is TGTGCCAGCAGTGACCCCGGACAGGGGGCGTGGGTCTACACCTTC. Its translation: CASSDPGQGAWVYTF.

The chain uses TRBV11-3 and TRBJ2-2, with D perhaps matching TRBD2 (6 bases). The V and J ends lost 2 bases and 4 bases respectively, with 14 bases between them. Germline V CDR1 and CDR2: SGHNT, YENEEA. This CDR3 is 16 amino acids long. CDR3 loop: CASSLSWGLGTGELFF. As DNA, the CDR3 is TGTGCCAGCAGCTTAAGTTGGGGACTTGGCACCGGGGAGCTGTTTTTT.

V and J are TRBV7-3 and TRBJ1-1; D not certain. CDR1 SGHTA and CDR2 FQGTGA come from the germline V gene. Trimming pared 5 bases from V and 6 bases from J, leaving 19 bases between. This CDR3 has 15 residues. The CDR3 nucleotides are TGTGCCAGCAGCCCCGGGTTTCGGTCCGGCGCTGAAGCTTTCTTT. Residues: CASSPGFRSGAEAFF. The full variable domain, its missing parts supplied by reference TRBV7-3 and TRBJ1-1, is GAGVSQTPSNKVTEKGKYVELRCDPISGHTALYWYRQSLGQGPEFLIYFQGTGAADDSGLPNDRFFAVRPEGSVSTLKIQRTERGDSAVYLCASSPGFRSGAEAFFGQGTRLTVV.

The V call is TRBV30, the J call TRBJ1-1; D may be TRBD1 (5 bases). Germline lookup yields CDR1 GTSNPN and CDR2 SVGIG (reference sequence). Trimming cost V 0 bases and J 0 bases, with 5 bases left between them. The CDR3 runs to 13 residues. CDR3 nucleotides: TGTGCCTGGAGTGTACAGGTGAACACTGAAGCTTTCTTT. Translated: CAWSVQVNTEAFF.

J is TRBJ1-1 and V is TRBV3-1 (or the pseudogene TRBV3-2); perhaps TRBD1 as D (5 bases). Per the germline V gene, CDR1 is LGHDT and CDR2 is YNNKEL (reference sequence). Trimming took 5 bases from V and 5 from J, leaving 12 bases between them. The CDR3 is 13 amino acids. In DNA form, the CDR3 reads TGTGCCAGCAGCTCCAGGGCCTTGACTGAAGCTTTCTTT. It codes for CASSSRALTEAFF.

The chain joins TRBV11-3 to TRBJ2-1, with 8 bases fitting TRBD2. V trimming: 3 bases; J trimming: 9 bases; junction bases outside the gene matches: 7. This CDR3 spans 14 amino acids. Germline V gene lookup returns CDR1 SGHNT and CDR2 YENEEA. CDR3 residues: CASSLYAGGSEQFF. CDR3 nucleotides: TGTGCCAGCAGCTTGTACGCGGGGGGAAGTGAGCAGTTCTTC. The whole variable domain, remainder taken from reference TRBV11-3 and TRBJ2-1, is EAGVVQSPRYKIIEKKQPVAFWCNPISGHNTLYWYLQNLGQGPELLIRYENEEAVDDSQLPKDRFSAERLKGVDSTLKIQPAELGDSAVYLCASSLYAGGSEQFFGPGTRLTVL.

CDR3 sequence: CASRHRRTGMATEAFF. CDR3 coding DNA: TGTGCCAGCAGACACCGACGGACAGGGATGGCGACTGAAGCTTTCTTT. The chain has TRBV6-6 and TRBJ1-1, with TRBD1 matching 8 bases. CDR3 length: 16 amino acids. After removal of 6 bases from V and 5 bases from J, the junction contained 14 bases not matched to a gene. Looked up from germline, CDR1 is MNHNY and CDR2 is SVGAGI (reference sequence).

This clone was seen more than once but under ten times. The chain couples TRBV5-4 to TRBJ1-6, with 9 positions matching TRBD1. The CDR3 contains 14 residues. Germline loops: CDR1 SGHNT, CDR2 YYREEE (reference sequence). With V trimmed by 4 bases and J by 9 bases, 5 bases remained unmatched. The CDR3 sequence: CASSLTGGVSPLHF. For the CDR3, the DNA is TGTGCCAGCAGCCTGACAGGGGGTGTTTCACCCCTCCACTTT.